The clone carrying this T cell receptor (beta chain) showed up many times. The sample originates from a study of T cell repertoires in cytomegalovirus infection. TCRdb independently ran MiXCR on the reads; one entry per CDR3 protein. The sample yields about 740,000 distinct CDR3 sequences, 35% seen once. This CDR3 comprises 17 residues. Trimming cost V 1 base and J 0 bases, with 13 bases left between them. Germline V gene lookup returns CDR1 SGHTA and CDR2 FQGNSA. The source material was PBMCs. The chain is built from TRBV7-2 and TRBJ1-3, with D maybe TRBD1 (5 bases). The clonotype originates from a human donor in good health (CMV status not recorded). Some clones in this sample may be carry-over from other donors' samples. CDR3 in amino acids: CASSLVGTGNSGNTIYF. The CDR3 coding sequence is TGTGCCAGCAGCTTAGTCGGGACTGGGAACTCTGGAAACACCATATATTTT.